Reported below is one T cell receptor beta chain. What it binds is unknown. The table came from immunoSEQ multiplex PCR; TCRdb's copy has only in-frame clones and leaves some out. The sample holds about 2.3 million clones, approximately 90% seen once. This entry is derived from a study of shared clonotypes between healthy human individuals. Overall study results and limits: What naive subsets generally showed was a larger estimated richness than memory subsets showed.

Germline V gene sequence: CDR1 SNHLY, CDR2 FYNNEI. Between the trimmed V and J ends, which lost 5 bases and 1 base, there was a span of 16 bases. The CDR3 is made up of 16 amino acids. This receptor was obtained from a young man in good health. Some clones in this sample may be carry-over from other donors' samples. The sequenced material came from naive CD4+ T cells from PBMCs. Subset here: CD45RA+ positively selected. This chain uses TRBV2 with TRBJ2-3; no firm D call. The CDR3 here is CASSRSRGPGTDTQYF. In nucleotides, the CDR3 is TGTGCCAGCAGTCGCTCTCGAGGTCCGGGCACAGATACGCAGTATTTT.